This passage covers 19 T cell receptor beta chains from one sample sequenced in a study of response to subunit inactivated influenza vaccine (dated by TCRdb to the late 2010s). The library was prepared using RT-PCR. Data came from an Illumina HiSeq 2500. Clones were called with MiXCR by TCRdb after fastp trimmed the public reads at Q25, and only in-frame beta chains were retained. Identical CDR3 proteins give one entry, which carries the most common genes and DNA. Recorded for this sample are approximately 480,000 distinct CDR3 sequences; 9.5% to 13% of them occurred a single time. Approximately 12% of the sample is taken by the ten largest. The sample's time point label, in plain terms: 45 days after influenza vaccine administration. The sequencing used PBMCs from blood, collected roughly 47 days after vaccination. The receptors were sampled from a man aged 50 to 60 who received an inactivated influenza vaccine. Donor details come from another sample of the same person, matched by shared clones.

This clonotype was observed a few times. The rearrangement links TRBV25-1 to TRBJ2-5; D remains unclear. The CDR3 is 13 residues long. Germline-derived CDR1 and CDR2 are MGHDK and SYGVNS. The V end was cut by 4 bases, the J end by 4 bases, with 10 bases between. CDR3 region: CASSASYLETQYF. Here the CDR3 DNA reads TGTGCCAGCAGTGCTTCCTACTTAGAGACCCAGTACTTC.

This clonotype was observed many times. DNA for the CDR3: TGTGCCAGCAGCCTGGCGCGAGATCGTACCGGGGAGCTGTTTTTT. It yields the protein CASSLARDRTGELFF. V and J are TRBV5-5 and TRBJ2-2; D unclear. The V and J ends lost 4 bases and 5 bases respectively, with 15 bases between them. CDR3 length: 15 residues. Germline CDR1 is SGHKS and CDR2 is YYEKEE (reference sequence).

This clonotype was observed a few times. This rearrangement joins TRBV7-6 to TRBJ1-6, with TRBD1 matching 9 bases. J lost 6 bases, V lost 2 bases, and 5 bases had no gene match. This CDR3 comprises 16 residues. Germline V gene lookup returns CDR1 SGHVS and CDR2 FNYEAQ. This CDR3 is CASSLFGTGTNSPLHF. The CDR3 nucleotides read TGTGCCAGCAGCTTATTTGGGACAGGGACTAATTCACCCCTCCACTTT.

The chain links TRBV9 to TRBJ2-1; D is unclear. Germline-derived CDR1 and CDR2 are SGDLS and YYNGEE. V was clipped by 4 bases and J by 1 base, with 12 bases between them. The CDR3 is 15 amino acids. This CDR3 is CASSRSPGSYNEQFF. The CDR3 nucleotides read TGTGCCAGCAGCCGCTCGCCTGGGTCCTACAATGAGCAGTTCTTC.

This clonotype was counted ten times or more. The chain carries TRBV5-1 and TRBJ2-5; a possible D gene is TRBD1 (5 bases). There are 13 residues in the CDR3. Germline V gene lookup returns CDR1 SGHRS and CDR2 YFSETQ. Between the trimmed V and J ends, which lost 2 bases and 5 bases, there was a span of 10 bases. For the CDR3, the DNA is TGCGCCAGCAGCTTCCAGGGTAGGGAGACCCAGTACTTC. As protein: CASSFQGRETQYF.

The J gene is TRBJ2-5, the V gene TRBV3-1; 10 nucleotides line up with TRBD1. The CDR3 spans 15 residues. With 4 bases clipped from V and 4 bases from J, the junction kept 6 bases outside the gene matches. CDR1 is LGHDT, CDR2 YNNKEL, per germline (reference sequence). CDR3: CASSRRTGGGETQYF. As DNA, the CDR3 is TGTGCCAGCAGCCGAAGGACAGGGGGGGGAGAGACCCAGTACTTC.

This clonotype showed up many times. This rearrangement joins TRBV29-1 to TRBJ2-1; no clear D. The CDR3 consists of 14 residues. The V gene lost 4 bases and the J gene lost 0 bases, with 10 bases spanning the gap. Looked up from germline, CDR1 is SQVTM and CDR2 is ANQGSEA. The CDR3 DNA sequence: TGCAGCGTTGGGTTAGCACCCTCCTACAATGAGCAGTTCTTC. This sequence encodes CSVGLAPSYNEQFF.

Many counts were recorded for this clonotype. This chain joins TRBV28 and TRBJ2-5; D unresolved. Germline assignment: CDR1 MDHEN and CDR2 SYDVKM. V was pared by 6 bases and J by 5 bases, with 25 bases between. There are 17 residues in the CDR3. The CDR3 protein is CASSIAVKRLDGETQYF. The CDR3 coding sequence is TGTGCCAGCAGCATAGCCGTCAAAAGATTAGATGGTGAGACCCAGTACTTC.

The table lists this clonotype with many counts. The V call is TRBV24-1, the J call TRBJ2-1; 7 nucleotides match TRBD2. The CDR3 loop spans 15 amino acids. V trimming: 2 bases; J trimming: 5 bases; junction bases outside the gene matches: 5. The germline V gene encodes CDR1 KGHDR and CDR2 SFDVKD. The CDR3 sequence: CATSDSSGIHNEQFF. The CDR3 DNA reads TGTGCCACCAGTGATTCCAGCGGGATACACAATGAGCAGTTCTTC.

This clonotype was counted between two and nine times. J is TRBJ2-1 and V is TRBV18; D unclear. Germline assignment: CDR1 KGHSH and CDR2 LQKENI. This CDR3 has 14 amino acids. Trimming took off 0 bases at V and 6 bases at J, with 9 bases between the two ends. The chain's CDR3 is CASSPPTRPNEQFF. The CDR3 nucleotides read TGTGCCAGCTCACCACCGACTCGCCCCAATGAGCAGTTCTTC. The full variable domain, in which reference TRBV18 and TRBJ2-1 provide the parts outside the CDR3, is NAGVMQNPRHLVRRRGQEARLRCSPMKGHSHVYWYRQLPEEGLKFMVYLQKENIIDESGMPKERFSAEFPKEGPSILRIQQVVRGDSAAYFCASSPPTRPNEQFFGPGTRLTVL.

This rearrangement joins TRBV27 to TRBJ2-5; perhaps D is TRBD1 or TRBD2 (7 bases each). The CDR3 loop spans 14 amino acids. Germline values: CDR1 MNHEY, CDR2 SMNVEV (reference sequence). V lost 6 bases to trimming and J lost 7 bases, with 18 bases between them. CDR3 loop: CASSRGGVLGTQYF. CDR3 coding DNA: TGTGCCAGCAGCAGGGGGGGCGTATTAGGGACCCAGTACTTC.

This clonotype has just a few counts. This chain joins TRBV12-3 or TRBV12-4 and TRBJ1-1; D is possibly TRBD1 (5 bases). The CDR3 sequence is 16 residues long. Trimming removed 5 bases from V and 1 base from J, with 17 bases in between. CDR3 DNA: TGTGCCAGCAGTCCTCAGGCAGGGTGGGGGAACACTGAAGCTTTCTTT. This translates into CASSPQAGWGNTEAFF.

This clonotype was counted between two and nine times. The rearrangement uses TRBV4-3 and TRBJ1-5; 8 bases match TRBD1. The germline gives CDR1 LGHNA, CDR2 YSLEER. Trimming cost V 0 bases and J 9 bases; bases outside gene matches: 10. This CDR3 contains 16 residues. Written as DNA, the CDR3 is TGCGCCAGCAGCCAAGATATCGGACAGGGAGCTGGGCCCCAGCATTTT. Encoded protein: CASSQDIGQGAGPQHF.

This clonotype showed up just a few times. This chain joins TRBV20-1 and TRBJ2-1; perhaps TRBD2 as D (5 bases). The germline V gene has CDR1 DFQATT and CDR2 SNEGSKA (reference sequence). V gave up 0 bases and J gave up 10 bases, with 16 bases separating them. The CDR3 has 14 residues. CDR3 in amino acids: CSARDLASVEEQFF. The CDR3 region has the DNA TGCAGTGCTAGAGATCTAGCTTCGGTGGAAGAGCAGTTCTTC.

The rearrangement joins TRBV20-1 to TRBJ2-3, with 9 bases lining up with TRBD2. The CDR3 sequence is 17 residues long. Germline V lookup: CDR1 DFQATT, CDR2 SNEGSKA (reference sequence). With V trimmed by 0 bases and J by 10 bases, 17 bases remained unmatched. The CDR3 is CSARDRRLAVQGGAQYF. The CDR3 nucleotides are TGCAGTGCTAGAGATCGACGACTAGCGGTTCAGGGTGGGGCGCAGTATTTT.

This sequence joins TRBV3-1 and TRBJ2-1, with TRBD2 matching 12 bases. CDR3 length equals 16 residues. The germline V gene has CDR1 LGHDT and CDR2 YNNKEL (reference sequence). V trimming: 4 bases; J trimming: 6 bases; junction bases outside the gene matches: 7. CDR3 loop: CASSRNLAGGSNEQFF. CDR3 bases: TGTGCCAGCAGCCGCAATCTAGCGGGGGGGTCCAATGAGCAGTTCTTC.

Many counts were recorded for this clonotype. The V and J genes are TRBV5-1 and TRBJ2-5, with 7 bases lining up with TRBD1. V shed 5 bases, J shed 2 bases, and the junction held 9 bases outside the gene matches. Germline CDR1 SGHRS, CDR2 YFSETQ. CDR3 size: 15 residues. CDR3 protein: CASRRTGGGQETQYF. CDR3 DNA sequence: TGCGCCAGCAGACGGACAGGTGGTGGGCAAGAGACCCAGTACTTC. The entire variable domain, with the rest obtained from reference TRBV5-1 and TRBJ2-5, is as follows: KAGVTQTPRYLIKTRGQQVTLSCSPISGHRSVSWYQQTPGQGLQFLFEYFSETQRNKGNFPGRFSGRQFSNSRSEMNVSTLELGDSALYLCASRRTGGGQETQYFGPGTRLLVL.

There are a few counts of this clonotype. The CDR3: CSATDGPSYEQYF. In nucleotides, the CDR3 is TGCAGTGCTACCGACGGACCTTCCTACGAGCAGTACTTC. The chain recombines TRBV20-1 with TRBJ2-7; D is ambiguous. Germline-derived CDR1 and CDR2 are DFQATT and SNEGSKA (reference sequence). Trimming removed 4 bases at V and 1 base at J, with 11 bases between. CDR3 length: 13 amino acids.

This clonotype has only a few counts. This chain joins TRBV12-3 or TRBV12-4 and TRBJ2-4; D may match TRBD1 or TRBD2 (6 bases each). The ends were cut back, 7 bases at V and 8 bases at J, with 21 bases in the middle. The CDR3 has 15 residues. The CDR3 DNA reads TGTGCCAGCAATTCCGTGGGGGGCGGTAAGGACATTCAGTACTTC. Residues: CASNSVGGGKDIQYF.